This record looks at one T cell receptor (beta chain) sequence and its context. The antigen is not known. A multiplex PCR was run with 60 Vbeta primers and 13 Jbeta primers. Data came from immunoSEQ multiplex PCR; TCRdb stores just in-frame clones and leaves some out. The sample yields 150,000 to 200,000 clones, about 87% seen once. This entry comes from a study of cytomegalovirus exposure and HLA in healthy donors. Findings of the study overall: The listing of 150 to 200 TCR beta chains classed them as cytomegalovirus-associated. A later analysis appeared to link common viral pathogens to several of the most significant clusters.

Deletions cut 1 base from V and 9 bases from J, with 7 bases between. CDR1 and CDR2 from the germline V gene are MNHNS and SASEGT. This CDR3 region has 11 residues. This clonotype was sampled from a young woman in good health and CMV-seronegative. Sequencing was performed on PBMCs. V and J are TRBV6-1 and TRBJ2-7; perhaps TRBD2 as D (5 bases). The CDR3 nucleotides read TGTGCCAGCAGTGAAGACCGGGGGCAGTACTTC. Its translation is CASSEDRGQYF.